This TCR beta chain was found in a study of cytotoxic CD8 clonotypes in ibrutinib-treated CLL. Study-wide results and caveats: With treatment, public clonotypes, which were uncommon, either contracted or remained stable. Researchers report that baseline clonality outpaced age-matched healthy donors and tracked circulating CD8+ T-cell counts.

On this clone itself: Its antigen is not identified.

Profiled with immunoSEQ multiplex PCR; TCRdb holds only in-frame clones, not every one. The sample consists of some 63,000 clones, approximately 90% of them appearing once. Germline V lookup: CDR1 WSHSY, CDR2 SAAADI. The CDR3 has 13 residues. Trimming pared 8 bases from V and 1 base from J, leaving 11 bases between. The rearrangement links TRBV10-2 to TRBJ1-1; D might be TRBD1 (5 bases). The specimen was PBMCs, collected after 12 months of ibrutinib treatment. The receptor's source is a human donor with chronic lymphocytic leukemia. The CDR3 region is CASRGGSNTEAFF. The CDR3 DNA sequence: TGCGCCAGCCGGGGGGGTTCGAACACTGAAGCTTTCTTT.